This entry features one T cell receptor (beta chain) sequence. The antigen is unknown. The sample belongs to a study of shared clonotypes between healthy human individuals. Only Caucasian adults living in Nashville, Tennessee made up the donor group. Method: immunoSEQ multiplex PCR; TCRdb's copy keeps in-frame clones and lacks some. In the table there are roughly 2.6 million clones, about 92% of which are singletons. Study outcomes and limitations: For naive CD4 cells, roughly 5% of clonotypes were shared across a handful of donors.

The specimen was naive CD4+ T cells sorted from blood. As for subset: CD45RA+ positively selected. The TCR originated in a man aged 18-30 years in good health.

DNA of the CDR3: TGTGCCATCAGTGAGTCGTTCGATCCGGCGAGGCAGCCCCAGCATTTT. This translates into CAISESFDPARQPQHF. This sequence joins TRBV10-3 and TRBJ1-5, with D unclear. Trimming removed 0 bases at V and 7 bases at J, with 16 bases between. In germline, CDR1 is ENHRY, CDR2 SYGVKD. The CDR3 is 16 amino acids.